The 2 T cell receptor beta chains below were found in one sample sequenced in a study of OX40 agonist ivuxolimab in advanced cancers. Some clones are missing from TCRdb's copy, which holds only in-frame ones; the method was immunoSEQ multiplex PCR. The table records 7,000 or so clones, 74% of them present only once. Specimen: CD4+ or CD8+ T cells sorted from blood, collected in a trial of the OX40 agonist ivuxolimab. Receptor source: an adult with an advanced solid tumor such as melanoma, head and neck, liver or kidney cancer.

The chain combines TRBV6-6 with TRBJ2-7; D unresolved. V lost 2 bases to trimming and J lost 6 bases, with 11 bases between them. The CDR3 runs 13 residues. The germline CDR1 and CDR2 sequences are MNHNY and SVGAGI (reference sequence). The CDR3 protein is CASSYGLPLEQYF. The CDR3, as DNA: TGTGCCAGCAGTTACGGTCTCCCGCTCGAGCAGTACTTC.

This clone was seen just once. V is TRBV10-3 and J is TRBJ2-2; 11 nucleotides align to TRBD2. CDR1 ENHRY and CDR2 SYGVKD come from the germline V gene. The CDR3 has 22 residues. V shed 5 bases, J shed 0 bases, and the junction held 20 bases outside the gene matches. In nucleotides, the CDR3 is TGTGCCATCAGTTCCCTCGGGAAAAGGGGACTAGCGGCCCCACCGAACACCGGGGAGCTGTTTTTT. Translated, it gives CAISSLGKRGLAAPPNTGELFF.